These T cell receptor beta chains were read from a single sample in a study of blood T cells in healthy people across ages. TCRdb passed the 5' RACE reads through MiXCR, listing each CDR3 protein once. The sample has hundreds of thousands of distinct CDR3 sequences; roughly 50% are singletons. The sequenced sample was blood. The receptors here all came from a woman between 55 and 75 years old in good health. Each CDR3 is given with its conserved first and last residue. The D gene is left open where the match is weak. Where a row states a size, it is once, few, many or the class of an expanded clone; other rows omit it.

CDR3	DNA	D	size	V	J
CAWRRQGGRNEQYF	TGTGCCTGGAGAAGACAGGGGGGTCGGAACGAGCAGTACTTC	TRBD1	-	TRBV30	TRBJ2-7
CASRRGTLAGEGLDTQYF	TGTGCCAGCAGGAGGGGGACCCTAGCGGGAGAGGGGCTAGATACGCAGTATTTT	TRBD2	-	TRBV6-1	TRBJ2-3
CSARDIGLGTDTQYF	TGCAGTGCTAGAGATATAGGCCTGGGCACAGATACGCAGTATTTT	-	-	TRBV20-1	TRBJ2-3
CSASRSSGTDTQYF	TGCAGTGCTAGCCGTTCTAGTGGAACAGATACGCAGTATTTT	-	-	TRBV20-1	TRBJ2-3
CASSQSGTQKSYEQYF	TGTGCCAGCAGCCAGTCCGGGACACAGAAGTCCTACGAGCAGTACTTC	-	-	TRBV4-2	TRBJ2-7
CASSLEGNRYEQYF	TGCGCCAGCAGCTTGGAGGGGAACCGCTACGAGCAGTACTTC	-	-	TRBV5-1	TRBJ2-7
CSAQGAQGGYGYTF	TGCAGTGCGCAGGGGGCGCAGGGTGGGTATGGCTACACCTTC	TRBD1	-	TRBV20-1	TRBJ1-2
CSARVSGTSVINEQFF	TGCAGTGCTAGGGTATCCGGGACTAGCGTAATCAATGAGCAGTTCTTC	TRBD2	-	TRBV20-1	TRBJ2-1
CASSSSSGHQETQYF	TGTGCCAGCAGCTCCTCCTCGGGACACCAAGAGACCCAGTACTTC	-	-	TRBV7-7	TRBJ2-5
CASSLLPGIVSEQFF	TGTGCCAGCAGCTTGCTCCCGGGAATAGTTAGTGAGCAGTTCTTC	-	-	TRBV7-2	TRBJ2-1
CASTRGMTQYF	TGTGCCAGCACCCGGGGGATGACCCAGTACTTC	-	few	TRBV12-3/TRBV12-4	TRBJ2-5
CSVEGKGQETQYF	TGCAGCGTTGAAGGTAAAGGTCAAGAGACCCAGTACTTC	-	-	TRBV29-1	TRBJ2-5
CASSDEKLFF	TGTGCCAGCAGTGACGAAAAACTGTTTTTT	-	few	TRBV25-1	TRBJ1-4
CSADSLENEQFF	TGCAGTGCCGACTCGCTAGAGAATGAGCAGTTCTTC	-	-	TRBV20-1	TRBJ2-1
CASSHGTATEAFF	TGTGCCAGCAGCCACGGGACAGCAACTGAAGCTTTCTTT	TRBD1	-	TRBV11-1	TRBJ1-1
CASSLVAVRSTDTQYF	TGTGCCAGCAGCTTGGTAGCGGTACGAAGCACAGATACGCAGTATTTT	-	-	TRBV7-8	TRBJ2-3
CSVDLGGRNTEAFF	TGCAGCGTTGATTTGGGTGGGAGGAACACTGAAGCTTTCTTT	-	-	TRBV29-1	TRBJ1-1
CASSSRYPGVAYEQYF	TGTGCCAGCAGCTCCCGATATCCGGGGGTGGCCTACGAGCAGTACTTC	-	many	TRBV21-1	TRBJ2-7
CSVETGPDEQYF	TGCAGCGTCGAAACAGGGCCCGACGAGCAGTACTTC	-	-	TRBV29-1	TRBJ2-7
CASSLAKGGQYF	TGTGCCAGCAGCTTAGCGAAGGGCGGGCAGTACTTC	-	-	TRBV7-8	TRBJ2-7
CASSYESGTYGYTF	TGTGCCAGCAGTTACGAGTCAGGAACCTATGGCTACACCTTC	-	-	TRBV6-5	TRBJ1-2
CASSWEKTTSGLSSTDTQYF	TGTGCCAGCAGCTGGGAAAAGACGACTAGCGGGCTATCTAGCACAGATACGCAGTATTTT	TRBD2	few	TRBV5-6	TRBJ2-3
CASSLDQGGGIEKLFF	TGTGCCAGCAGCTTAGACCAGGGAGGAGGGATCGAAAAACTGTTTTTT	-	few	TRBV7-9	TRBJ1-4
CSASQTGFYGYTF	TGCAGTGCTAGCCAGACAGGCTTCTATGGCTACACCTTC	-	-	TRBV20-1	TRBJ1-2
CASSQKAGQRTEAFF	TGTGCCAGCAGCCAAAAGGCGGGACAGCGAACTGAAGCTTTCTTT	TRBD1	-	TRBV3-1	TRBJ1-1
CASSFRDPSYNEQFF	TGCGCCAGCAGCTTTCGGGACCCCTCCTACAATGAGCAGTTCTTC	-	-	TRBV5-1	TRBJ2-1
CASSFPGTRLSSGVLTF	TGTGCCAGCAGCTTTCCCGGGACACGGCTTAGCTCGGGCGTCCTGACTTTC	-	few	TRBV12-3/TRBV12-4	TRBJ2-6
CASSILRDSVAGCTF	TGTGCCAGCAGCATCCTCAGGGATTCTGTCGCTGGCTGCACCTTC	-	once	TRBV5-6	TRBJ1-2
CASSLGTADGYTF	TGTGCCAGCAGCTTGGGGACGGCGGATGGCTACACCTTC	-	-	TRBV7-9	TRBJ1-2
CSARDSYSYEQYF	TGCAGTGCTAGGGATAGTTACTCCTACGAGCAGTACTTC	-	-	TRBV20-1	TRBJ2-7
CASSGGGQLRSNEQYF	TGTGCCAGCAGTGGAGGGGGTCAGCTCCGAAGCAATGAGCAGTACTTC	-	few	TRBV6-1	TRBJ2-5
CASSRGQYPNYGYTF	TGTGCCAGCAGCCGGGGACAGTATCCGAACTATGGCTACACCTTC	TRBD1	-	TRBV14	TRBJ1-2
CASSLGGAGRTEAFF	TGTGCCAGCAGTTTAGGGGGGGCCGGGAGGACTGAAGCTTTCTTT	-	-	TRBV28	TRBJ1-1
CASMGQPNTEAFF	TGTGCCAGCATGGGACAGCCGAACACTGAAGCTTTCTTT	TRBD1	-	TRBV6-2/TRBV6-3	TRBJ1-1
CASSTRGTGTQYF	TGTGCCAGCAGCACCAGGGGGACGGGGACCCAGTACTTC	TRBD1	-	TRBV11-1	TRBJ2-5
CASSQDKRESEQFF	TGCGCCAGCAGCCAAGATAAGCGGGAGTCAGAGCAGTTCTTC	TRBD2	few	TRBV4-1	TRBJ2-1
CASSQDRTSLGETQYF	TGCGCCAGCAGCCAAGATCGGACTAGCTTAGGAGAGACCCAGTACTTC	TRBD2	once	TRBV4-1	TRBJ2-5
CSVDFSGANYGYTF	TGCAGCGTTGATTTTTCCGGGGCCAACTATGGCTACACCTTC	-	-	TRBV29-1	TRBJ1-2
CSASVALAEQYF	TGCAGTGCTAGTGTAGCACTTGCAGAGCAGTACTTC	-	few	TRBV20-1	TRBJ2-5
CSVGYGGRANEQFF	TGCAGCGTTGGCTATGGCGGGAGGGCAAATGAGCAGTTCTTC	TRBD2	-	TRBV29-1	TRBJ2-1
CRFFRVPQYF	TGCAGGTTTTTCCGGGTCCCTCAGTACTTC	-	-	TRBV20-1	TRBJ2-5
CASSPGPGNTEAFF	TGTGCCAGCAGCCCGGGGCCAGGCAACACTGAAGCTTTCTTT	-	-	TRBV4-2	TRBJ1-1
CASSLDRQYGYTF	TGTGCCAGCAGCTTAGATAGACAGTATGGCTACACCTTC	-	once	TRBV11-2	TRBJ1-2
CASSQPLAGFYGYTF	TGCGCCAGCAGCCAACCCCTCGCAGGATTCTATGGCTACACCTTC	-	-	TRBV4-1	TRBJ1-2
CASSSLAGGRRDTDTQYF	TGTGCCAGCAGCTCTCTAGCGGGAGGGCGCCGGGACACAGATACGCAGTATTTT	TRBD2	-	TRBV7-9	TRBJ2-3
CSARDPLAGSSYEQYF	TGCAGTGCTAGAGACCCCTTGGCGGGGAGCTCCTACGAGCAGTACTTC	-	-	TRBV20-1	TRBJ2-7
CATTDPLQGTDTQYF	TGTGCCACCACCGACCCCTTGCAGGGCACAGATACGCAGTATTTT	-	-	TRBV24-1	TRBJ2-3
CATSDLVIDTQYF	TGTGCCACCAGTGATTTGGTTATAGATACGCAGTATTTT	-	-	TRBV24-1	TRBJ2-3
CSAGTTGGAYEQYF	TGCAGTGCGGGCACGACAGGGGGGGCCTACGAGCAGTACTTC	TRBD1	-	TRBV20-1	TRBJ2-7
CSAPLAFKQYF	TGCAGTGCCCCACTAGCGTTCAAGCAGTACTTC	TRBD2	-	TRBV20-1	TRBJ2-4
CASSQVRAGGSYNEQFF	TGTGCCAGCAGCCAAGTCCGAGCGGGTGGCTCCTACAATGAGCAGTTCTTC	-	-	TRBV4-2	TRBJ2-1
CSASWDYNEQFF	TGCAGTGCTAGTTGGGATTACAATGAGCAGTTCTTC	-	-	TRBV20-1	TRBJ2-1
CASSPVVTGGNEQFF	TGTGCCAGCTCACCGGTGGTGACCGGCGGCAATGAGCAGTTCTTC	-	few	TRBV18	TRBJ2-1